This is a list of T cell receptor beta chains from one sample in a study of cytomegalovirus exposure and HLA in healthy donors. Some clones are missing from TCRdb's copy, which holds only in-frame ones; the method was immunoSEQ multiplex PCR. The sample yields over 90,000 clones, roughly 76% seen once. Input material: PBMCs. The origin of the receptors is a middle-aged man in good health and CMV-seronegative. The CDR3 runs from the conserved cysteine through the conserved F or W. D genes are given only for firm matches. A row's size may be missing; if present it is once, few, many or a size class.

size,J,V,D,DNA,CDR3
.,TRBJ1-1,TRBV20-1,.,TGCAGTTCGGTGAAATCTGAAGCTTTCTTT,CSSVKSEAFF
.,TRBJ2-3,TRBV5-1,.,TGCGCCAGCAGCTTGGAGGACAGATACACAGATACGCAGTATTTT,CASSLEDRYTDTQYF
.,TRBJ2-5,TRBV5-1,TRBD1,TGCGCCAGCAGCTTGATACAGGGGCAGAAGACCCAGTACTTC,CASSLIQGQKTQYF
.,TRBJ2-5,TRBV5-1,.,TGCGCCAGCAGCTTGGCAGGCGAGACCCAGTACTTC,CASSLAGETQYF
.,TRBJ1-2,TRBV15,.,TGTGCCACCAGCAAGGACATAGATGGCTACACCTTC,CATSKDIDGYTF
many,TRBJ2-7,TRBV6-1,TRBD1,TGTGCCAGCAGTAGACAGGGGGGTCCCTACGAGCAGTACTTC,CASSRQGGPYEQYF
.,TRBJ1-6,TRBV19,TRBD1,TGTGCCAGTACCGGGGACAGGGCGGTGAATTCACCCCTCCACTTT,CASTGDRAVNSPLHF
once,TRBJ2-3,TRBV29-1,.,TGCAGCGTAAACAGAGGGGATACGCAGTATTTT,CSVNRGDTQYF
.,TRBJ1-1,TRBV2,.,TGTGCCAGCAACGCTATTATGAACACTGAAGCTTTCTTT,CASNAIMNTEAFF
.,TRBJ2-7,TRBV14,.,TGTGCCAGCAGCCAAGAAGACAAGACAGTTACCTACGAGCAGTACTTC,CASSQEDKTVTYEQYF
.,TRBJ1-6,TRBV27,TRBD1,TGTGCCAGCAGTTTCTGGGGAGGGACAGGGGAGGAATCACCCCTCCACTTT,CASSFWGGTGEESPLHF
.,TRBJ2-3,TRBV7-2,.,TGTGCCAGCAGCTCGCAATCTAGAGGCACAGATACGCAGTATTTT,CASSSQSRGTDTQYF